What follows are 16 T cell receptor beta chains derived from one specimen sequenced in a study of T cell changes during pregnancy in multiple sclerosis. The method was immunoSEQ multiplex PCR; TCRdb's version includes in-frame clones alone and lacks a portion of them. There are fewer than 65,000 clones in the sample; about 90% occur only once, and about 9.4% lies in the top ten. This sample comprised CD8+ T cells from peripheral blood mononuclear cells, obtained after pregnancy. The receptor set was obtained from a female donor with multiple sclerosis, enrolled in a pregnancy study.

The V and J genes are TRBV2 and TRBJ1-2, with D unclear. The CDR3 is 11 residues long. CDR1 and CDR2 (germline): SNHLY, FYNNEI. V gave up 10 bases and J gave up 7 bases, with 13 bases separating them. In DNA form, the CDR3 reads TGTGCCACCTACACCCGGGTTGGCTACACCTTC. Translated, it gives CATYTRVGYTF.

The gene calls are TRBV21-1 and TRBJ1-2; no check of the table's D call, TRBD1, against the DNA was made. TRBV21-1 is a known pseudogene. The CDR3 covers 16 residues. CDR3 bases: TGTGCCAGCAGCAAAGAGAGACAGCATCGGAGCTATGGCTACACCTTC. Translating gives CASSKERQHRSYGYTF.

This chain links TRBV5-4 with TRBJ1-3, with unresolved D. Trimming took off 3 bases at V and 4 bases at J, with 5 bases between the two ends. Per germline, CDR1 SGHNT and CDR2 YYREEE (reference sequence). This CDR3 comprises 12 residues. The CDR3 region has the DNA TGTGCCAGCAGCTCGGAGGGAAACACCATATATTTT. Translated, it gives CASSSEGNTIYF.

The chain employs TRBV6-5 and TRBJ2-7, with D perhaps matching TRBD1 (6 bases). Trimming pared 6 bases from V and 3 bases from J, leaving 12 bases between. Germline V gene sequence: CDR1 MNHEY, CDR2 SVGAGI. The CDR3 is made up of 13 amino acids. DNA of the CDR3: TGTGCCAGCAGGGGCGGACAGAGCTACGAGCAGTACTTC. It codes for CASRGGQSYEQYF.

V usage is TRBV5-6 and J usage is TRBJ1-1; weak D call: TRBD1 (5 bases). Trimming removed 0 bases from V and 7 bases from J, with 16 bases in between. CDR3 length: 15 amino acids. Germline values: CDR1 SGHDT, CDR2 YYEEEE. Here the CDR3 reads CASSLGRGRLGEAFF. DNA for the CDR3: TGTGCCAGCAGCTTGGGACGGGGGAGGCTGGGTGAAGCTTTCTTT.

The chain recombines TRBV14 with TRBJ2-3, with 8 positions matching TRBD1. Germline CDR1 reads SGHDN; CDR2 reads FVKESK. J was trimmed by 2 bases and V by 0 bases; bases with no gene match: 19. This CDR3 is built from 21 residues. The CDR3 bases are TGTGCCAGCAGCCAAGATACCACCTTAATGAGGACAGGGATGAACACAGATACGCAGTATTTT. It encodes CASSQDTTLMRTGMNTDTQYF.

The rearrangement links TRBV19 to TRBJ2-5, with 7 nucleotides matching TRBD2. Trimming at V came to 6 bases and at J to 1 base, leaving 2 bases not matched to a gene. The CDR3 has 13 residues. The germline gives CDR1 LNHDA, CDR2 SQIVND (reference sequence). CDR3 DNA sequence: TGTGCCAGTAGAGGCGGGGGCCAAGAGACCCAGTACTTC. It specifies CASRGGGQETQYF.

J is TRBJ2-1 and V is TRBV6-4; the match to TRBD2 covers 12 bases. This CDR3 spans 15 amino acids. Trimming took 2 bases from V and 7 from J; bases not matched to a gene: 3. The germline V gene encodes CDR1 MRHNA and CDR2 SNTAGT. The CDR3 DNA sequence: TGTGCCAGCAGTGACGTGGGACTAGCGGGTAATGAGCAGTTCTTC. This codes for CASSDVGLAGNEQFF.

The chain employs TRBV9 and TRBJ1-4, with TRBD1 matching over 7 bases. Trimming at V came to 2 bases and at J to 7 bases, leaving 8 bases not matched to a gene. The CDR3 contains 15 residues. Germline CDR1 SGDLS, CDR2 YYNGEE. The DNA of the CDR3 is TGTGCCAGCAGCGTGGAAGACAGGGTCTTTGAAAAACTGTTTTTT. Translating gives CASSVEDRVFEKLFF.

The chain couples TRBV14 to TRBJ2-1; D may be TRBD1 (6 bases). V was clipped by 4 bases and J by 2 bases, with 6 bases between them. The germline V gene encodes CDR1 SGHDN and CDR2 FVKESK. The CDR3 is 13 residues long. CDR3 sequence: CASSRDTYNEQFF. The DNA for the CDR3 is TGTGCCAGCAGCCGGGACACCTACAATGAGCAGTTCTTC.

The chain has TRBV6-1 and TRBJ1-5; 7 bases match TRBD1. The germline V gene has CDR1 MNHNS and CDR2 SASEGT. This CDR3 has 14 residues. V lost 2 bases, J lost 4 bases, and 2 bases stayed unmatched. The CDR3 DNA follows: TGTGCCAGCAGTGAACCGGGACAGAATCAGCCCCAGCATTTT. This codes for CASSEPGQNQPQHF.

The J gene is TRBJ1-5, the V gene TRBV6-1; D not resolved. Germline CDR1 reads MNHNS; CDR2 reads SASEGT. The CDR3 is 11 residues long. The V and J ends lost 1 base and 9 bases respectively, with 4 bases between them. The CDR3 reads CASSEGRPQHF. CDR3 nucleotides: TGTGCCAGCAGTGAAGGGAGGCCCCAGCATTTT.

The CDR3 DNA reads TGTGCCAGCTCACCGGTGGATGGGACAGGCCTCTACGAGCAGTACTTC. It encodes CASSPVDGTGLYEQYF. This chain uses TRBV18 with TRBJ2-7; 8 bases align to TRBD1. This CDR3 spans 16 amino acids. From germline, CDR1 is KGHSH and CDR2 LQKENI. With V trimmed by 3 bases and J by 3 bases, 10 bases remained unmatched.

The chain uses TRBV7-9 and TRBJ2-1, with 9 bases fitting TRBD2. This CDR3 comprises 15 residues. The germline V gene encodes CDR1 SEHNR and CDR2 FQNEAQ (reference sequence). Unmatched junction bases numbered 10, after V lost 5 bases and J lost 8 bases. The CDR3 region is CASSTGTSLTDEQFF. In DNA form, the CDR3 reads TGTGCCAGCAGCACCGGGACTAGCCTCACGGATGAGCAGTTCTTC.

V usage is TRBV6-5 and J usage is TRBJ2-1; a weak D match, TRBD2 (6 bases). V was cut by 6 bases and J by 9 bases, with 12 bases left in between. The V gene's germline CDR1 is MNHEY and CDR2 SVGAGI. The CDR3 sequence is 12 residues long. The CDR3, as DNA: TGTGCCAGCAGACACGGGACTTCTGAGCAGTTCTTC. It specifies CASRHGTSEQFF.

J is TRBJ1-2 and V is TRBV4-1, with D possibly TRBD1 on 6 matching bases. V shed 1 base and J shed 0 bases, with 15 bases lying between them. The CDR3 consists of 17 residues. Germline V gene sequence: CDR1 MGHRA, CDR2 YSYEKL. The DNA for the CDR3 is TGCGCCAGCAGCCAAGGGGCAGGGGACTATTCTAACTATGGCTACACCTTC. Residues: CASSQGAGDYSNYGYTF.